The 16 T cell receptor beta chains in this list originate from one sample, sequenced in a study of cytomegalovirus exposure and HLA in healthy donors. The study ran its PCR with 60 Vbeta and 13 Jbeta primers. Assay: immunoSEQ multiplex PCR; the TCRdb copy retains only in-frame clones and omits some. The data hold more than 200,000 clones, with roughly 80% observed a single time. The sample taken for sequencing was PBMCs. The receptor source for this set is a man aged 35 to 55 in good health and CMV-seropositive.

The chain uses TRBV29-1 and TRBJ1-5; a possible D gene is TRBD1 (5 bases). The V end lost 4 bases, the J end lost 0 bases, and 7 bases lay between the germline ends. CDR3 size: 13 residues. Germline CDR1 reads SQVTM; CDR2 reads ANQGSEA. This chain's CDR3 is CSVVTGSNQPQHF. The CDR3 nucleotides are TGCAGCGTTGTAACAGGTAGCAATCAGCCCCAGCATTTT.

This clone was seen just once. V is TRBV2 and J is TRBJ1-1; 8 nucleotides match TRBD1. With V trimmed by 7 bases and J by 1 base, 2 bases remained unmatched. In germline, CDR1 is SNHLY, CDR2 FYNNEI. The CDR3 totals 13 residues. The DNA of the CDR3 is TGTGCCAGCAAGGGACAGGCGAACACTGAAGCTTTCTTT. Translation gives CASKGQANTEAFF.

The chain joins TRBV9 to TRBJ2-3, with TRBD2 matching over 7 bases. The CDR3 runs to 17 residues. CDR1 is SGDLS and CDR2 is YYNGEE in the germline V gene. V gave up 1 base and J gave up 2 bases; unmatched junction bases: 10. The CDR3 DNA reads TGTGCCAGCAGCGTATGGGGGGGGGACCCCTACACAGATACGCAGTATTTT. Encoded protein: CASSVWGGDPYTDTQYF.

CDR3: CASGDRGQGGYTF. CDR3 DNA: TGTGCCAGCGGGGACAGGGGGCAGGGTGGCTACACCTTC. The chain couples TRBV27 to TRBJ1-2; 12 nucleotides align to TRBD1. The CDR3 covers 13 residues. Trimming removed 8 bases from V and 7 bases from J; junction bases left unmatched: 5. Germline lookup yields CDR1 MNHEY and CDR2 SMNVEV (reference sequence).

CDR3 in amino acids: CASSLTSGRSNEQFF. The CDR3 region has the DNA TGTGCCAGCAGTTTGACTAGCGGGAGATCTAATGAGCAGTTCTTC. The chain uses TRBV28 and TRBJ2-1, with 12 bases lining up with TRBD2. CDR1 MDHEN and CDR2 SYDVKM come from the germline V gene. The CDR3 contains 15 residues. Germline trimming cut 3 bases from V and 7 bases from J; bases unmatched to any gene: 4. Together with reference TRBV28 and TRBJ2-1, the CDR3 gives the full variable domain: DVKVTQSSRYLVKRTGEKVFLECVQDMDHENMFWYRQDPGLGLRLIYFSYDVKMKEKGDIPEGYSVSREKKERFSLILESASTNQTSMYLCASSLTSGRSNEQFFGPGTRLTVL.

V is TRBV19 and J is TRBJ2-5; the match to TRBD2 covers 9 bases. Trimming cost V 11 bases and J 5 bases; bases outside gene matches: 12. The length of the CDR3 is 14 residues. Germline values: CDR1 LNHDA, CDR2 SQIVND (reference sequence). The CDR3 nucleotides are TGTGCCTCCCGTCTGCGGGAGGGATTTGAGACCCAGTACTTC. It encodes CASRLREGFETQYF. Looking up the rest from reference TRBV19 and TRBJ2-5 gives the full variable domain: DGGITQSPKYLFRKEGQNVTLSCEQNLNHDAMYWYRQDPGQGLRLIYYSQIVNDFQKGDIAEGYSVSREKKESFPLTVTSAQKNPTAFYLCASRLREGFETQYFGPGTRLLVL.

A single count supports this clone. The chain combines TRBV9 with TRBJ1-1, with D perhaps TRBD1 (5 bases). CDR3 length equals 14 residues. Trimming removed 3 bases from V and 4 bases from J, with 13 bases in between. Per the germline V gene, CDR1 is SGDLS and CDR2 is YYNGEE. CDR3 sequence: CASSAQVGGTEAFF. CDR3 in DNA: TGTGCCAGCAGCGCCCAGGTGGGGGGCACTGAAGCTTTCTTT.

The rearrangement links TRBV15 to TRBJ2-2; D gene ambiguous. Per the germline V gene, CDR1 is LNHNV and CDR2 is YYDKDF (reference sequence). This CDR3 has 14 residues. V was pared by 3 bases and J by 5 bases, with 10 bases between. CDR3 in amino acids: CATSRAYSTGELFF. The DNA for the CDR3 is TGTGCCACCAGCAGGGCATACAGTACCGGGGAGCTGTTTTTT.

The V and J genes are TRBV29-1 and TRBJ2-7; the match to TRBD2 covers 10 bases. Germline CDR1 SQVTM, CDR2 ANQGSEA. The CDR3 totals 13 residues. V lost 4 bases to trimming and J lost 5 bases; unmatched junction nucleotides: 5. The CDR3 nucleotides read TGCAGCGTTGGGCAGCGGGAGGGGGACGAGCAGTACTTC. This gives the protein CSVGQREGDEQYF.

The gene calls are TRBV7-6 and TRBJ2-5; TRBD2 matches 8 bases. Germline V gives CDR1 SGHVS, CDR2 FNYEAQ. The junction had 19 bases not matched to a gene; V was cut back by 5 bases and J by 5 bases. The CDR3 is 18 residues long. The CDR3, as DNA: TGTGCCAGCAGCAGCACCCGGTCCAGCGGGAGCCTGGGGGAGACCCAGTACTTC. It translates to CASSSTRSSGSLGETQYF. Full variable domain (outside the CDR3, taken from reference TRBV7-6 and TRBJ2-5): GAGVSQSPRYKVTKRGQDVALRCDPISGHVSLYWYRQALGQGPEFLTYFNYEAQQDKSGLPNDRFSAERPEGSISTLTIQRTEQRDSAMYRCASSSTRSSGSLGETQYFGPGTRLLVL.

The gene calls are TRBV18 and TRBJ1-3, with 9 bases identical to TRBD1. Germline V gene lookup returns CDR1 KGHSH and CDR2 LQKENI. The CDR3 has 19 residues. V shed 4 bases, J shed 0 bases, and the junction held 13 bases outside the gene matches. The CDR3 DNA sequence: TGTGCCAGCTCACAAATTCCCGGGACAGGGACCTACTCTGGAAACACCATATATTTT. Its translation: CASSQIPGTGTYSGNTIYF.

This chain uses TRBV19 with TRBJ2-1, with D maybe TRBD1 (5 bases). The germline V gene has CDR1 LNHDA and CDR2 SQIVND (reference sequence). Deletions cut 6 bases from V and 6 bases from J, with 9 bases between. The CDR3 extends over 12 amino acids. The CDR3 sequence: CASSLGANEQFF. The CDR3, as DNA: TGTGCCAGTAGCCTAGGGGCCAATGAGCAGTTCTTC.

This chain links TRBV10-2 with TRBJ2-7; TRBD2 aligns across 13 bases. The germline V gene encodes CDR1 WSHSY and CDR2 SAAADI. The CDR3 has 16 amino acids. Unmatched junction bases numbered 8, after V lost 6 bases and J lost 3 bases. The chain's CDR3 is CASRRGLAGVIYEQYF. The CDR3 DNA reads as TGCGCCAGCAGACGTGGACTAGCGGGGGTAATCTACGAGCAGTACTTC.

The CDR3 DNA reads TGTGCCAGCAGCTTGGTGTTCGGTGGGAGTATAAGTGAGCAGTTCTTC. Encoded protein: CASSLVFGGSISEQFF. The chain recombines TRBV5-6 with TRBJ2-1; possibly TRBD2 for D (5 bases). Per germline, CDR1 SGHDT and CDR2 YYEEEE. V dropped 0 bases and J dropped 9 bases, with 19 bases sitting between them. The CDR3 is made up of 16 amino acids.

This clone was observed a few times. V is TRBV6-1 and J is TRBJ2-2, with 11 bases that match TRBD2. Germline lookup yields CDR1 MNHNS and CDR2 SASEGT. V was clipped by 1 base and J by 7 bases; unmatched bases: 5. This CDR3 is 16 amino acids long. In nucleotides, the CDR3 is TGTGCCAGCAGTGAAGAGGTAGCGGGAGGGGACGGGGAGCTGTTTTTT. Its protein product is CASSEEVAGGDGELFF.

The rearrangement uses TRBV11-1 and TRBJ1-1; 7 bases map to TRBD1. V dropped 1 base and J dropped 4; count of bases not matched to a gene: 3. The CDR3 spans 14 residues. The V gene's germline CDR1 is SGHAT and CDR2 FQDESV (reference sequence). The CDR3 sequence: CASSLGQGRTEAFF. Written as DNA, the CDR3 is TGTGCCAGCAGCTTAGGACAGGGACGCACTGAAGCTTTCTTT. Looking up the rest from reference TRBV11-1 and TRBJ1-1 gives the full variable domain: EAEVAQSPRYKITEKSQAVAFWCDPISGHATLYWYRQILGQGPELLVQFQDESVVDDSQLPKDRFSAERLKGVDSTLKIQPAELGDSAMYLCASSLGQGRTEAFFGQGTRLTVV.